This TCR beta chain was observed in a study of shared clonotypes between healthy human individuals. Once extracted for a subset, genomic DNA was divided evenly among several immunoSEQ plates. Sorted-subset replicate PCR reactions were performed with roughly 200 ng DNA, corresponding to roughly 30,000 T cell genomes. Generated by immunoSEQ multiplex PCR, the TCRdb table keeps only in-frame clones and is missing some. The sample records 550,000 to 850,000 clones, roughly 72% being singletons. Comment on this clone: Within the sample, other DNA sequences also encode this same CDR3.

All of the donors resided in Nashville, Tennessee, and each was a Caucasian adult. Sequenced material: memory CD4+ T cells sorted from blood. Noted subset: CD45RA-negative fraction. This clonotype was obtained from a woman in her thirties in good health.

The CDR3 region is CSARVGEKLFF. In DNA form, the CDR3 reads TGCAGTGCTAGAGTAGGAGAAAAACTGTTTTTT. The rearrangement joins TRBV20-1 to TRBJ1-4; D call uncertain. From germline, CDR1 is DFQATT and CDR2 SNEGSKA (reference sequence). V was clipped by 1 base and J by 8 bases, with 5 bases between them. The CDR3 extends over 11 amino acids.